This T cell receptor (beta chain) was sequenced in a study of response to subunit inactivated influenza vaccine. Study-level results: The authors suggested that every seasonal influenza vaccination recruits few new T cells.

The CDR3 contains 11 residues. The germline V gene encodes CDR1 WNHNN and CDR2 SYGVQD (reference sequence). The V end lost 8 bases, the J end lost 9 bases, and 11 bases lay between the germline ends. TCRdb redid the calling of the RT-PCR reads with MiXCR, one entry per CDR3 protein. This sample has approximately 570,000 distinct CDR3 sequences; about 7.6% occur once, and the top ten carry 10% to 15%. This clonotype occurred a few times. As yet, its antigen is unknown. The specimen was PBMCs from blood, collected 23 months after vaccination. The J gene is TRBJ2-1, the V gene TRBV10-1; a possible D gene is TRBD1 (6 bases). This TCR was recovered from a man aged 50-75 years who received an inactivated influenza vaccine. Here the CDR3 DNA reads TGCGCCAGCGGTACAGGGAGTGAGCAGTTCTTC. It is translated as CASGTGSEQFF.